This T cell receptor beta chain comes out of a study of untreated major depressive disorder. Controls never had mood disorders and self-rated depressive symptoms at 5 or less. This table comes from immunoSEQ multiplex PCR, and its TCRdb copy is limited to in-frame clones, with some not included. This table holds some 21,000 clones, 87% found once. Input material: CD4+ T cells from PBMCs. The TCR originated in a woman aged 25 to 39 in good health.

CDR3 sequence reads: CASSRILNTEAFF. The CDR3 nucleotides read TGCGCCAGCAGCCGGATATTGAACACTGAAGCTTTCTTT. The V call is TRBV4-3, the J call TRBJ1-1; the D is unclear. Trimming stripped 4 bases from V and 0 bases from J, with 6 bases between. Germline lookup yields CDR1 LGHNA and CDR2 YSLEER. The CDR3 length is 13 residues.